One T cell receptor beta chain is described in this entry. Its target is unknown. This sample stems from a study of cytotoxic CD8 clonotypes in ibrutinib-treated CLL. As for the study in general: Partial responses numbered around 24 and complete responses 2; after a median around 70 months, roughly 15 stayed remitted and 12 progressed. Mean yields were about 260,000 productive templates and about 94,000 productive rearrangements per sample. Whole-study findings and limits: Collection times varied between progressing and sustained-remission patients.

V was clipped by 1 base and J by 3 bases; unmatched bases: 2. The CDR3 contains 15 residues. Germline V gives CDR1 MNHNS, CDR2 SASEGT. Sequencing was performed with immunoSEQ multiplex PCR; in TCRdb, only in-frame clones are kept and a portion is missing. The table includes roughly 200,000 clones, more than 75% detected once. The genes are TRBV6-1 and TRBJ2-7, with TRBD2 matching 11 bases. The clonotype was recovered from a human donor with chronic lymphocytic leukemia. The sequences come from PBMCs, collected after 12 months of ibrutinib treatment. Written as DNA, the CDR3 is TGTGCCAGCAGTGAAGGACTAGCGGGGTACTACGAGCAGTACTTC. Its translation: CASSEGLAGYYEQYF.